A selection of T cell receptor beta chains follows, all from one sample in a study of human T cells and chemical hapten exposure. TCRdb analysed the RACE reads with MiXCR anew, one entry per CDR3 protein. The profile covers approximately 74,000 distinct CDR3 sequences, with 25% to 40% appearing a single time and roughly 10% taken by the ten largest. Material: whole blood, obtained in connection with sensitization to the hapten diphenylcyclopropenone (DPC). Source of these receptors: a man in his forties with alopecia areata. Some clones in this sample may be carry-over from other donors' samples. CDR3s include the opening cysteine and the closing phenylalanine or tryptophan. The order of the fields is V gene, clone size, J gene, D gene, CDR3 protein, CDR3 DNA. D genes are given only for firm matches. Where a row states a size, it is once, few, many or the class of an expanded clone; other rows omit it.

TRBV10-3	NA	TRBJ1-1	NA	CAIKEDAHTEAFF	TGTGCCATCAAGGAGGACGCCCACACTGAAGCTTTCTTT
TRBV7-9	NA	TRBJ1-6	NA	CASSHPWNSPLHF	TGTGCCAGCAGCCATCCATGGAATTCACCCCTCCACTTT
TRBV20-1	NA	TRBJ2-7	NA	CSARGLGTFSSYEQYF	TGCAGTGCTAGAGGCCTCGGGACGTTCAGCTCCTACGAGCAGTACTTC
TRBV12-3/TRBV12-4	many	TRBJ1-1	NA	CASSRATWPLTEAFF	TGTGCCAGCAGCAGGGCGACGTGGCCCCTCACTGAAGCTTTCTTT
TRBV7-2	few	TRBJ2-1	NA	CASSLGDTYNEQFF	TGTGCCAGCAGCTTAGGGGACACTTACAATGAGCAGTTCTTC
TRBV20-1	few	TRBJ2-1	NA	CSAQPWRSYNEQFF	TGCAGTGCTCAACCTTGGCGGTCCTACAATGAGCAGTTCTTC
TRBV10-3	few	TRBJ2-3	NA	CAISDGGSSTDTQYF	TGTGCCATCAGTGACGGAGGCTCTAGCACAGATACGCAGTATTTT
TRBV7-9	few	TRBJ2-1	NA	CASSSLGILDEQFF	TGTGCCAGCAGCTCACTGGGGATTTTGGATGAGCAGTTCTTC
TRBV5-1	few	TRBJ1-2	NA	CASSLELDLDGYTF	TGCGCCAGCAGCTTGGAGTTGGATTTGGATGGCTACACCTTC
TRBV12-3/TRBV12-4	NA	TRBJ2-2	NA	CASRPRRESTGELFF	TGTGCCAGCAGACCCCGACGGGAATCTACCGGGGAGCTGTTTTTT
TRBV5-6	few	TRBJ2-1	NA	CASVPASQNEQFF	TGTGCCAGCGTCCCGGCATCCCAAAATGAGCAGTTCTTC
TRBV7-9	NA	TRBJ1-4	TRBD1	CASSGRDREEKLFF	TGTGCCAGCAGCGGCAGGGACAGGGAGGAAAAACTGTTTTTT
TRBV6-2/TRBV6-3	NA	TRBJ2-1	NA	CASSFGTSTYNEQFF	TGTGCCAGCAGTTTCGGGACGTCAACCTACAATGAGCAGTTCTTC
TRBV5-1	NA	TRBJ1-5	TRBD1	CASSWGTGGQPQHF	TGCGCCAGCAGCTGGGGGACAGGCGGTCAGCCCCAGCATTTT
TRBV3-1	NA	TRBJ2-1	NA	CASSPYPRELRDEQFF	TGTGCCAGCAGCCCCTATCCCCGGGAGTTAAGAGATGAGCAGTTCTTC
TRBV25-1	NA	TRBJ2-1	NA	CASTSEGLNEQFF	TGTGCCAGCACTTCTGAGGGCCTGAATGAGCAGTTCTTC
TRBV6-5	NA	TRBJ2-5	TRBD1	CASSPGQGVLETQYF	TGTGCCAGCAGCCCCGGACAGGGTGTACTAGAGACCCAGTACTTC
TRBV3-1	many	TRBJ2-1	TRBD2	CASSPTSGSSEQFF	TGTGCCAGCAGCCCGACTAGCGGGAGCAGTGAGCAGTTCTTC
TRBV12-3/TRBV12-4	NA	TRBJ2-3	NA	CASSSRADTQYF	TGTGCCAGCAGTTCTAGGGCAGATACGCAGTATTTT
TRBV18	NA	TRBJ2-7	TRBD1	CASSVGDSSYEQYF	TGTGCCAGCTCGGTGGGGGACAGCTCCTACGAGCAGTACTTC
TRBV12-3/TRBV12-4	few	TRBJ2-1	TRBD2	CASTSGKTYNEQFF	TGTGCCAGCACTAGCGGGAAAACTTACAATGAGCAGTTCTTC
TRBV6-5	NA	TRBJ2-1	TRBD2	CASSRTSGNYNEQFF	TGTGCCAGCAGTAGGACTAGCGGGAACTACAATGAGCAGTTCTTC
TRBV3-1	few	TRBJ2-2	NA	CASSQSDTGELFF	TGTGCCAGCAGCCAGTCGGACACCGGGGAGCTGTTTTTT
TRBV29-1	NA	TRBJ2-3	NA	CSVSGGARFTDTQYF	TGCAGCGTCTCTGGAGGGGCTAGGTTCACAGATACGCAGTATTTT
TRBV12-3/TRBV12-4	few	TRBJ2-6	NA	CASSRQTSGANVLTF	TGTGCCAGCAGCCGACAGACATCTGGGGCCAACGTCCTGACTTTC
TRBV20-1	NA	TRBJ2-1	NA	CSANGNSYNEQFF	TGCAGTGCTAACGGGAACTCCTACAATGAGCAGTTCTTC
TRBV20-1	few	TRBJ1-1	NA	CSARGASGNTEAFF	TGCAGTGCTAGAGGGGCCTCAGGTAACACTGAAGCTTTCTTT
TRBV5-1	few	TRBJ1-2	TRBD1	CASSLAPTGGYGYTF	TGCGCCAGCAGCTTGGCCCCGACAGGGGGCTATGGCTACACCTTC
TRBV5-1	NA	TRBJ2-1	TRBD2	CASRRGGGGNEQFF	TGCGCCAGCCGCCGCGGCGGGGGAGGGAATGAGCAGTTCTTC
TRBV11-2	few	TRBJ2-7	NA	CASSLGPPGGGAYEQYF	TGTGCCAGCAGCTTAGGGCCCCCTGGAGGGGGGGCCTACGAGCAGTACTTC
TRBV6-5	NA	TRBJ2-3	NA	CASSYFGSPSTDTQYF	TGTGCCAGCAGTTACTTCGGCAGCCCTAGCACAGATACGCAGTATTTT
TRBV20-1	few	TRBJ1-2	NA	CSATPDSTGPYGYTF	TGCAGTGCTACCCCGGACAGTACGGGGCCCTATGGCTACACCTTC
TRBV28	few	TRBJ1-4	NA	CATREGAANEKLFF	TGTGCCACCCGGGAGGGTGCGGCTAATGAAAAACTGTTTTTT
TRBV6-5	NA	TRBJ2-3	NA	CASSQGGSGADTQYF	TGTGCCAGCAGCCAAGGGGGGAGCGGCGCAGATACGCAGTATTTT
TRBV7-8	few	TRBJ1-2	NA	CASSLRGLYGYTF	TGTGCCAGCAGCTTACGGGGGCTCTATGGCTACACCTTC
TRBV5-1	few	TRBJ2-7	NA	CASSLTGSSYEQYF	TGCGCCAGCAGCTTGACAGGCAGCTCCTACGAGCAGTACTTC
TRBV30	few	TRBJ2-7	TRBD1	CAWRITGQGPREQYF	TGTGCCTGGAGAATCACCGGACAGGGCCCGAGGGAGCAGTACTTC
TRBV12-3/TRBV12-4	once	TRBJ2-3	NA	CASRPGGTDTQYF	TGTGCCAGCAGGCCAGGGGGCACAGATACGCAGTATTTT
TRBV25-1	few	TRBJ2-3	TRBD2	CASSEFEREGRYTQYF	TGTGCCAGCAGTGAATTCGAGCGGGAGGGCAGGTATACGCAGTATTTT
TRBV27	NA	TRBJ2-6	NA	CASSLSGANVLTF	TGTGCCAGCAGTTTATCTGGGGCCAACGTCCTGACTTTC
TRBV18	few	TRBJ2-1	TRBD2	CASSPGHPGLAGGFSSYNEQFF	TGTGCCAGCTCTCCAGGACACCCGGGACTAGCGGGAGGTTTCAGCTCCTACAATGAGCAGTTCTTC
TRBV20-1	few	TRBJ1-5	TRBD1	CSAGDRDLWVQPQHF	TGCAGTGCTGGGGACAGGGACCTTTGGGTTCAGCCCCAGCATTTT
TRBV7-8	NA	TRBJ2-1	TRBD2	CASSLTYGLAGGPPLIEQFF	TGTGCCAGCAGCTTAACCTACGGACTAGCGGGAGGTCCTCCTTTGATTGAGCAGTTCTTC
TRBV9	NA	TRBJ2-3	NA	CASSVAVTDTQYF	TGTGCCAGCAGCGTAGCCGTCACAGATACGCAGTATTTT
TRBV20-1	few	TRBJ2-7	NA	CSVGNEQYF	TGCAGCGTCGGTAACGAGCAGTACTTC
TRBV27	NA	TRBJ1-1	NA	CASRTIWGTEAFF	TGTGCCAGCCGGACAATTTGGGGCACTGAAGCTTTCTTT
TRBV28	few	TRBJ2-7	NA	CASTSFYEQYF	TGTGCCAGCACGAGCTTCTACGAGCAGTACTTC
TRBV14	NA	TRBJ2-3	NA	CASSQVAGRTDTQYF	TGTGCCAGCAGCCAGGTGGCAGGGAGGACAGATACGCAGTATTTT
TRBV6-5	NA	TRBJ1-3	NA	CASRSLSSGNTVYF	TGTGCCAGCAGATCCTTAAGCTCTGGAAACACCGTATATTTT
TRBV12-3/TRBV12-4	NA	TRBJ1-1	NA	CASSLVGGDTEAFF	TGTGCCAGCAGTTTGGTCGGAGGGGACACTGAAGCTTTCTTT
TRBV20-1	NA	TRBJ2-6	NA	CSASSRFPAGANVLTF	TGCAGTGCTTCGTCCAGGTTCCCCGCTGGGGCCAACGTCCTGACTTTC